These 5 T cell receptor beta chains share one sample of origin, sequenced in a study of cytomegalovirus exposure and HLA in healthy donors. Profiled with immunoSEQ multiplex PCR; TCRdb holds only in-frame clones, not every one. The data hold hundreds of thousands of clones, with approximately 88% observed a single time. The source material was PBMCs. The receptor set was obtained from a woman in her thirties in good health and CMV-seropositive.

V and J are TRBV27 and TRBJ2-5; no clear D gene. V was cut by 5 bases and J by 5 bases, with 12 bases left in between. Germline assignment: CDR1 MNHEY and CDR2 SMNVEV (reference sequence). CDR3 length: 13 residues. The CDR3 DNA reads as TGTGCCAGCAGTCCACGACGGTGGGAGACCCAGTACTTC. Its protein is CASSPRRWETQYF.

The chain has TRBV30 and TRBJ2-1; 8 bases fit TRBD2. V gave up 1 base and J gave up 8 bases; unmatched junction bases: 10. Germline values: CDR1 GTSNPN, CDR2 SVGIG (reference sequence). The CDR3 contains 15 residues. The CDR3 sequence: CAWSGAAGVDHEQFF. The CDR3 nucleotides are TGTGCCTGGAGTGGGGCAGCGGGAGTAGACCATGAGCAGTTCTTC. Combining the CDR3 with reference TRBV30 and TRBJ2-1 gives the whole variable domain SQTIHQWPATLVQPVGSPLSLECTVEGTSNPNLYWYRQAAGRGLQLLFYSVGIGQISSEVPQNLSASRPQDRQFILSSKKLLLSDSGFYLCAWSGAAGVDHEQFFGPGTRLTVL.

V gene TRBV7-9 combines with J gene TRBJ1-1; 7 bases are a match to TRBD1. Germline V gene data show CDR1 as SEHNR and CDR2 as FQNEAQ (reference sequence). The CDR3 is made up of 13 amino acids. After removal of 1 base from V and 4 bases from J, the junction contained 0 bases not matched to a gene. The CDR3, as DNA: TGTGCCAGCAGCTTAGAGGGGGCCACTGAAGCTTTCTTT. This gives the protein CASSLEGATEAFF.

The chain joins TRBV7-9 to TRBJ1-4, with TRBD1 as a possible D gene (5 bases). V lost 0 bases, J lost 7 bases, and 18 bases lay in between. This CDR3 comprises 17 residues. Germline V gene lookup returns CDR1 SEHNR and CDR2 FQNEAQ (reference sequence). CDR3 sequence (DNA): TGTGCCAGCAGCTTAGCGAAACACCGGGGGATAGGTGAAAAACTGTTTTTT. Translation gives CASSLAKHRGIGEKLFF.

This clone was seen a few times. The gene calls are TRBV27 and TRBJ1-5; D is uncertain. The CDR3 has 11 amino acids. Germline-derived CDR1 and CDR2 are MNHEY and SMNVEV (reference sequence). The V end was cut by 8 bases, the J end by 2 bases, with 4 bases between. In nucleotides, the CDR3 is TGTGCCAGCGGCCGCAATCAGCCCCAGCATTTT. Residues: CASGRNQPQHF.